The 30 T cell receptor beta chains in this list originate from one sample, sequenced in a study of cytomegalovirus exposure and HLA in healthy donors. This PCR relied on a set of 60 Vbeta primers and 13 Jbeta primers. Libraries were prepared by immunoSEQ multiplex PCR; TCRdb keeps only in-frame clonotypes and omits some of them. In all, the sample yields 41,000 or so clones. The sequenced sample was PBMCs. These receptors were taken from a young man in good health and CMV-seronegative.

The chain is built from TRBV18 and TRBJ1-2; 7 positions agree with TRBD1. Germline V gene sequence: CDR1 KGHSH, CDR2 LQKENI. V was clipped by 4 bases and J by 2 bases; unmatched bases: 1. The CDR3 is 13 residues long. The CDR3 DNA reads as TGTGCCAGCTCACAGGGACAGAACTATGGCTACACCTTC. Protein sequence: CASSQGQNYGYTF.

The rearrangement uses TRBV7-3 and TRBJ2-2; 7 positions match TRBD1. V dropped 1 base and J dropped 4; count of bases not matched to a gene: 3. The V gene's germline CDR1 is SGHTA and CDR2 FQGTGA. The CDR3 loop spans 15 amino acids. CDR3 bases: TGTGCCAGCAGCTTAAGACAGGGCACCACCGGGGAGCTGTTTTTT. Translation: CASSLRQGTTGELFF.

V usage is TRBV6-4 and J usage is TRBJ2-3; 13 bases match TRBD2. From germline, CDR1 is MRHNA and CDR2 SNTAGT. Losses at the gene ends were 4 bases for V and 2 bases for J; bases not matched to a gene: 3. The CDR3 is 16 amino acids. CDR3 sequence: CASSVGTSGATDTQYF. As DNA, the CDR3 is TGTGCCAGCAGTGTCGGGACTAGCGGGGCCACAGATACGCAGTATTTT.

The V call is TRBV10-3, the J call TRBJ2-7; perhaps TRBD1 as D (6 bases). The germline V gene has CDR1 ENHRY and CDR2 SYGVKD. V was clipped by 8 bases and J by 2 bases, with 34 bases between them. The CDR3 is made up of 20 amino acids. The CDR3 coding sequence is TGTGCCATCCAGCAATATATCGTAGTCGTGTATGGGGGACACACCTACGAGCAGTACTTC. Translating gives CAIQQYIVVVYGGHTYEQYF.

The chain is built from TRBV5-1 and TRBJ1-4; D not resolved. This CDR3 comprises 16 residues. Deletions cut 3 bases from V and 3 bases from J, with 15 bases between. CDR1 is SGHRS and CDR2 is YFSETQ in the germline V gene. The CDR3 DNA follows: TGCGCCAGCAGCTCGTTATCGAGGAAGGCTAATGAAAAACTGTTTTTT. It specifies CASSSLSRKANEKLFF.

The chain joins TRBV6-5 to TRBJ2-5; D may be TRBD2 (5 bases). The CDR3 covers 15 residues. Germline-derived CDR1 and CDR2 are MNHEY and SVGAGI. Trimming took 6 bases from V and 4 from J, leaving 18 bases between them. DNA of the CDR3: TGTGCCAGCAGCCCAGGAGGTGGGAGCCGAGAGACCCAGTACTTC. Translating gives CASSPGGGSRETQYF.

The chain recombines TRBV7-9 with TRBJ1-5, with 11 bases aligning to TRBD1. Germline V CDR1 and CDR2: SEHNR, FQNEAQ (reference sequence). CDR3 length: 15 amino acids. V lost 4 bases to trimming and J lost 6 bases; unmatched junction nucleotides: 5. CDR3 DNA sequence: TGTGCCAGCAGCTCGGACAGGGGGCGGGTTCAGCCCCAGCATTTT. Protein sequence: CASSSDRGRVQPQHF.

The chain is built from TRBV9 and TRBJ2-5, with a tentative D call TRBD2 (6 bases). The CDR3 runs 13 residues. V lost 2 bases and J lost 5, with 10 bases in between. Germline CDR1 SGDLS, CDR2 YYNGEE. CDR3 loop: CASSVGTRETQYF. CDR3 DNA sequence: TGTGCCAGCAGCGTCGGGACTCGGGAGACCCAGTACTTC.

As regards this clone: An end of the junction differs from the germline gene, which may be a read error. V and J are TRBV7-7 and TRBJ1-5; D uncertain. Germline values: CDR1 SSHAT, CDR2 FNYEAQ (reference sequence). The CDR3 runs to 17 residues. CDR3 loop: CASSLAAGVYSNQPQHF. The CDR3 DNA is TGTGCTAGCAGCTTAGCAGCTGGAGTTTATAGCAATCAGCCCCAGCATTTT.

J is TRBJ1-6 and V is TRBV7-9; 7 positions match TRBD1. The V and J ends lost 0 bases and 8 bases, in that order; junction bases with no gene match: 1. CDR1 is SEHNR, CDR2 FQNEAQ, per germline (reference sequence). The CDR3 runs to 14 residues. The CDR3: CASSLATGDSPLHF. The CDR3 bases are TGTGCCAGCAGCTTAGCTACAGGGGATTCACCCCTCCACTTT.

The CDR3 region has the DNA TGTGCCAGTAGTATCGGTGACAATCAGCCCCAGCATTTT. Amino acid sequence: CASSIGDNQPQHF. The chain recombines TRBV19 with TRBJ1-5; the D is unclear. Trimming removed 3 bases from V and 3 bases from J, with 6 bases in between. Germline loops: CDR1 LNHDA, CDR2 SQIVND (reference sequence). This CDR3 is 13 amino acids long.

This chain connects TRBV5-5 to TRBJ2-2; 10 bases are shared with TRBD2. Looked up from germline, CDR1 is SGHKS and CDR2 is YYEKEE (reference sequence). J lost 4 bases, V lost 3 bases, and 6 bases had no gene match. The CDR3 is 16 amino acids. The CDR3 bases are TGTGCCAGCAGCTCCAGCGGGGGGGCGGTCACCGGGGAGCTGTTTTTT. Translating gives CASSSSGGAVTGELFF.

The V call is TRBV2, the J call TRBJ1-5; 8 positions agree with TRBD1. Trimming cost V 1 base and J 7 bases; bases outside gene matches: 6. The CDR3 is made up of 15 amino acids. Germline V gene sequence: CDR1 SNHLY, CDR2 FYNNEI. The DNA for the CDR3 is TGTGCCAGCAGTGAAGGGACAGGGAACAGGCAGCCCCAGCATTTT. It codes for CASSEGTGNRQPQHF.

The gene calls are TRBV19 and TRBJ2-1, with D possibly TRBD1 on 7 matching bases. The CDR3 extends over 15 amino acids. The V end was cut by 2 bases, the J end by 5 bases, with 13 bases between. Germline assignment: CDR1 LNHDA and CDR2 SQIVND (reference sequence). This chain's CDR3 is CASSIRGDRNNEQFF. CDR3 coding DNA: TGTGCCAGTAGTATAAGGGGGGACAGAAACAATGAGCAGTTCTTC.

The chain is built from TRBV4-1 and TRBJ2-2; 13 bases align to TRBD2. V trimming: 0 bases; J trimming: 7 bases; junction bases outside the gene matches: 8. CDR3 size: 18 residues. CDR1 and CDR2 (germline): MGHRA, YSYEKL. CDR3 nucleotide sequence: TGCGCCAGCAGCCAAGAACCCCGGACTAGCGGGAGTAGCGGGGAGCTGTTTTTT. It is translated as CASSQEPRTSGSSGELFF.

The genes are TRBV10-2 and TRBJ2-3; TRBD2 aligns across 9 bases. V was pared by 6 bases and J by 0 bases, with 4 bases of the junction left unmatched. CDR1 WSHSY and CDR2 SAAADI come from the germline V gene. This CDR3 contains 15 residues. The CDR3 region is CASSQLAGSTDTQYF. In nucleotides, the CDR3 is TGCGCCAGCAGCCAACTAGCGGGTAGCACAGATACGCAGTATTTT.

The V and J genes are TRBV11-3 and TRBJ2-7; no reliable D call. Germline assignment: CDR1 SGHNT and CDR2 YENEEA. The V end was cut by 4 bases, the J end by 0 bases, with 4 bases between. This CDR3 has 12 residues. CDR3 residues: CASSSNSYEQYF. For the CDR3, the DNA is TGTGCCAGCAGCTCTAACTCCTACGAGCAGTACTTC.

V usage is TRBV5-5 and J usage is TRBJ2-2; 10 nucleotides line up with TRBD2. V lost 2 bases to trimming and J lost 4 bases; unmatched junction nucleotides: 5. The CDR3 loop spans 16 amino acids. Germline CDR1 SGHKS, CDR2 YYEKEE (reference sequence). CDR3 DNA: TGTGCCAGCAGCTTAGTAGCGGGAGGCGTCACCGGGGAGCTGTTTTTT. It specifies CASSLVAGGVTGELFF.

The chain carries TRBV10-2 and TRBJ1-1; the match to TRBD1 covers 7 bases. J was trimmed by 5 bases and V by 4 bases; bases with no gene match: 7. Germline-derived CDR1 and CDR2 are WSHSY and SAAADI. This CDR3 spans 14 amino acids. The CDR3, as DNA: TGCGCCAGCAGTGTCTATTCAGGGGGGACTGAAGCTTTCTTT. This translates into CASSVYSGGTEAFF.

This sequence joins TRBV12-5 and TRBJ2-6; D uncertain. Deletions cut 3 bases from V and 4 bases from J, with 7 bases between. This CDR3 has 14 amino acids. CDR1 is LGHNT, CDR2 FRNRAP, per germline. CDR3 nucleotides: TGTGCTAGTGGTTTACTAACAGGGGCCAACGTCCTGACTTTC. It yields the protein CASGLLTGANVLTF.

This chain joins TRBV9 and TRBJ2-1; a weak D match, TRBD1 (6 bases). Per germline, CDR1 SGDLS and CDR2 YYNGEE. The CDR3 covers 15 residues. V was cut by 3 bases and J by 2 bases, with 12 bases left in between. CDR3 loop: CASSAWDKAYNEQFF. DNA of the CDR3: TGTGCCAGCAGCGCTTGGGACAAGGCCTACAATGAGCAGTTCTTC.

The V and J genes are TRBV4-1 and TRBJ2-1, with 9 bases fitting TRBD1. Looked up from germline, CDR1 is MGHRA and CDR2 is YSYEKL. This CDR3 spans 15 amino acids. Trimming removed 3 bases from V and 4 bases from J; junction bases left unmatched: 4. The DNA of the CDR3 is TGCGCCAGCAGCCACCGGGACAGGGCTTACAATGAGCAGTTCTTC. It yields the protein CASSHRDRAYNEQFF.

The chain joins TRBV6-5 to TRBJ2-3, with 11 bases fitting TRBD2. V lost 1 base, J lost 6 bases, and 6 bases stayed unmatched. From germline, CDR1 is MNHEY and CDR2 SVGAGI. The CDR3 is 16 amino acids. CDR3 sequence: CASSYFPSGGTDTQYF. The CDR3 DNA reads TGTGCCAGCAGTTACTTCCCTAGCGGGGGGACTGATACGCAGTATTTT.

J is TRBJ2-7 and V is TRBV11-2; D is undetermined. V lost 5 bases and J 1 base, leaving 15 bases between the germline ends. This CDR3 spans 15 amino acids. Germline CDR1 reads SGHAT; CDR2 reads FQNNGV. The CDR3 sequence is CASSVGSSISYEQYF. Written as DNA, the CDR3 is TGTGCCAGCAGCGTAGGTAGCTCCATATCCTACGAGCAGTACTTC.

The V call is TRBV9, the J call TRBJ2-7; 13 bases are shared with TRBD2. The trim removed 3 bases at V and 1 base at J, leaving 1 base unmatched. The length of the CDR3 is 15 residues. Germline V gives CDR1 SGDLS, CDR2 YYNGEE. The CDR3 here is CASSAGLAGSYEQYF. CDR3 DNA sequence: TGTGCCAGCAGCGCGGGACTAGCGGGGTCCTACGAGCAGTACTTC.

The CDR3 loop is CASSPPGLQETQYF. CDR3 DNA sequence: TGTGCCAGCAGCCCCCCCGGACTCCAAGAGACCCAGTACTTC. The chain joins TRBV13 to TRBJ2-5; tentative D call: TRBD2 (5 bases). This CDR3 has 14 amino acids. In germline, CDR1 is PRHDT, CDR2 FYEKMQ (reference sequence). Trimming left V 5 bases short and J 1 base short, with 11 bases between. The whole variable domain, remainder taken from reference TRBV13 and TRBJ2-5, is AAGVIQSPRHLIKEKRETATLKCYPIPRHDTVYWYQQGPGQDPQFLISFYEKMQSDKGSIPDRFSAQQFSDYHSELNMSSLELGDSALYFCASSPPGLQETQYFGPGTRLLVL.

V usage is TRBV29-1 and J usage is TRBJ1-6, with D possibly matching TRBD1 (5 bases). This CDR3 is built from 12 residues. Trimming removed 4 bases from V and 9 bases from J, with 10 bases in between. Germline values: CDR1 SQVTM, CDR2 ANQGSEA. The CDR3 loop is CSVGDSRSPLHF. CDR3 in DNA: TGCAGCGTTGGTGACAGTCGTTCACCCCTCCACTTT.

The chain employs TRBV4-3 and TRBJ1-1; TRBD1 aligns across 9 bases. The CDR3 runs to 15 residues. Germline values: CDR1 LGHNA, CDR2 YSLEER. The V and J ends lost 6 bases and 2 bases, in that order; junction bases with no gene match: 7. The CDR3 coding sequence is TGCGCCAGCAGGCAGGGGACAGGGACCAACACTGAAGCTTTCTTT. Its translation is CASRQGTGTNTEAFF.

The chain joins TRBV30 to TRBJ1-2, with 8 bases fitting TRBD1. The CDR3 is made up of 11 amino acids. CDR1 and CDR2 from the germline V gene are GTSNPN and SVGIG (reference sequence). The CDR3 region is CASDRGGGYTF. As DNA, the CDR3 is TGTGCATCCGACAGGGGCGGTGGCTACACCTTC. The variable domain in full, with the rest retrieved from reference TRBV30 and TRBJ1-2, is SQTIHQWPATLVQPVGSPLSLECTVEGTSNPNLYWYRQAAGRGLQLLFYSVGIGQISSEVPQNLSASRPQDRQFILSSKKLLLSDSGFYLCASDRGGGYTFGSGTRLTVV.

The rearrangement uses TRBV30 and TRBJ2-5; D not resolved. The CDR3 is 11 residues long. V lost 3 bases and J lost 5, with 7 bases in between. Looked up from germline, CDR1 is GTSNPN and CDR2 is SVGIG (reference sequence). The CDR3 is CAWSPVETQYF. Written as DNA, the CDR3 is TGTGCCTGGAGCCCCGTTGAGACCCAGTACTTC.